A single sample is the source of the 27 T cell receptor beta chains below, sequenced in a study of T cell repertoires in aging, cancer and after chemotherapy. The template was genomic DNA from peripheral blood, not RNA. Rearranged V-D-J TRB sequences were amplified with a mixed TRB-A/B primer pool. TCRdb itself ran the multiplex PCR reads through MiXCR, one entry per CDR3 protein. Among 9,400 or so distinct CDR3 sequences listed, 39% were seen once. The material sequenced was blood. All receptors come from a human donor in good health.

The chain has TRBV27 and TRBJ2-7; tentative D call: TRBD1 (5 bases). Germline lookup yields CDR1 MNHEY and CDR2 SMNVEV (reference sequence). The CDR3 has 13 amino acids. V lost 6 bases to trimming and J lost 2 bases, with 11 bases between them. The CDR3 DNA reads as TGTGCCAGCAGCTTCGCGGACACCTACGAGCAGTACTTC. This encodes CASSFADTYEQYF.

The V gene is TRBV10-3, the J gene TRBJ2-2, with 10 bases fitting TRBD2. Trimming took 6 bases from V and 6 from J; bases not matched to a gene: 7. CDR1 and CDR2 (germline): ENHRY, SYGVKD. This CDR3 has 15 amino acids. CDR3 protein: CAISNLAGVPGELFF. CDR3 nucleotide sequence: TGTGCCATCAGCAACCTAGCGGGAGTGCCCGGGGAGCTGTTTTTT.

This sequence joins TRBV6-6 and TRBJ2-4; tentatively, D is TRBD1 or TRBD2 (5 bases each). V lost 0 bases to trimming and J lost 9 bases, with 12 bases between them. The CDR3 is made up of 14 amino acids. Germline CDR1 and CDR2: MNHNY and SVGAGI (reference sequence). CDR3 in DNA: TGTGCCAGCAGTTACTCGGGGGATTTGGGCATTCAGTACTTC. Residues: CASSYSGDLGIQYF.

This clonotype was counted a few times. CDR3 nucleotides: TGTGCCAGCAGTCCCCAGGTGTTGTCCTACGAGCAGTACTTC. Translated: CASSPQVLSYEQYF. The chain is built from TRBV27 and TRBJ2-7; no clear D gene. Germline V gives CDR1 MNHEY, CDR2 SMNVEV (reference sequence). V was trimmed by 5 bases and J by 1 base, leaving 12 bases between them. CDR3 length: 14 residues.

This chain's CDR3 is CATSRDRQGGTSGVAQHF. For the CDR3, the DNA is TGTGCCACCAGCAGAGATCGGCAGGGTGGGACTAGTGGTGTAGCCCAGCATTTT. The V call is TRBV15, the J call TRBJ1-5, with a tentative D call TRBD1 (5 bases). The CDR3 length is 18 residues. V dropped 0 bases and J dropped 11 bases, with 26 bases sitting between them. Germline V gene data show CDR1 as LNHNV and CDR2 as YYDKDF (reference sequence).

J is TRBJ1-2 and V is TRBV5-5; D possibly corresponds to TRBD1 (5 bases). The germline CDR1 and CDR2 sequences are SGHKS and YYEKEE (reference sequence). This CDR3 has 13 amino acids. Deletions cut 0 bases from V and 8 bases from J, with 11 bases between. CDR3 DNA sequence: TGTGCCAGCAGCTTGGGGCAGGGCGTAGGCTACACCTTC. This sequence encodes CASSLGQGVGYTF. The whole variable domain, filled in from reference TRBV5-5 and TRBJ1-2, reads DAGVTQSPTHLIKTRGQQVTLRCSPISGHKSVSWYQQVLGQGPQFIFQYYEKEERGRGNFPDRFSARQFPNYSSELNVNALLLGDSALYLCASSLGQGVGYTFGSGTRLTVV.

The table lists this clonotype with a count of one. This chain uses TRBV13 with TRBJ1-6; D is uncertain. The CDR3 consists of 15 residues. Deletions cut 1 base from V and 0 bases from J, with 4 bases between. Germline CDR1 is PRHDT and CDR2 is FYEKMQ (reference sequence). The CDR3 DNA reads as TGTGCCAGCAGCTTAGCCAGCTCCTATAATTCACCCCTCCACTTT. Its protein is CASSLASSYNSPLHF.

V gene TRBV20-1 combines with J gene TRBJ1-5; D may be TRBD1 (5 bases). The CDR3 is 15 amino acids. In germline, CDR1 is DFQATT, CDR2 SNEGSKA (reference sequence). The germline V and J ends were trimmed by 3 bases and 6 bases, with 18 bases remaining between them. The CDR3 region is CSARASGLGFQPQHF. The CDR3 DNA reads TGCAGTGCTAGGGCATCAGGGTTAGGATTTCAGCCCCAGCATTTT.

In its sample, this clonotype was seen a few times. The CDR3 DNA reads TGCAGCGGAAACAAACTAGCGGGAGACAATGAGCAGTTCTTC. This sequence encodes CSGNKLAGDNEQFF. V usage is TRBV29-1 and J usage is TRBJ2-1, with 11 bases identical to TRBD2. V dropped 7 bases and J dropped 5; count of bases not matched to a gene: 7. Germline CDR1 is SQVTM and CDR2 is ANQGSEA. This CDR3 comprises 14 residues.

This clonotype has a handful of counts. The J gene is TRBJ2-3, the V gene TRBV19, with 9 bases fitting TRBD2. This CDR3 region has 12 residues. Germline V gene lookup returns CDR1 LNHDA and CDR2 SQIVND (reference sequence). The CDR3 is CAAGGPPDTQYF. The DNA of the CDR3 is TGTGCGGCGGGAGGGCCCCCAGATACGCAGTATTTT.

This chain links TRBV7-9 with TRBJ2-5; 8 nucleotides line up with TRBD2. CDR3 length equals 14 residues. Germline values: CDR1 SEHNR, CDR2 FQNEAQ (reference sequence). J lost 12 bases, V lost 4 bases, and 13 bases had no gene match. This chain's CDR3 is CASSSGSGGFPKYF. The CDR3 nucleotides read TGTGCCAGCAGCTCCGGGTCGGGAGGGTTTCCGAAGTACTTC.

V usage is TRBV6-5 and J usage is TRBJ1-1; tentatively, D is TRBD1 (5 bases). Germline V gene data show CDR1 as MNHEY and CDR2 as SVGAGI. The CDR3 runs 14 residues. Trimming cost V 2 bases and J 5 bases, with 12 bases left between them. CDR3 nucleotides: TGTGCCAGCAGTTACCACGGGGGGAAGACTGAAGCTTTCTTT. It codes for CASSYHGGKTEAFF.

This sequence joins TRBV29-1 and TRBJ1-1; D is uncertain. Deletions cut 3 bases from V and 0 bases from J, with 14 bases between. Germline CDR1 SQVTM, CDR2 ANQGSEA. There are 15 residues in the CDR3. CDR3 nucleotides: TGCAGCGTTGATCTGGGGTGGGGAATGAACACTGAAGCTTTCTTT. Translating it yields CSVDLGWGMNTEAFF.

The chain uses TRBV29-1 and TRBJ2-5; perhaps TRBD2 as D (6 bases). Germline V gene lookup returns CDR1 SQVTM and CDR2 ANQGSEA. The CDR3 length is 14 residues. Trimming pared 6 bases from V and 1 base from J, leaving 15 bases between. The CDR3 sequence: CSVIPSGLQETQYF. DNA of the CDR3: TGCAGCGTGATCCCCAGCGGGCTCCAAGAGACCCAGTACTTC.

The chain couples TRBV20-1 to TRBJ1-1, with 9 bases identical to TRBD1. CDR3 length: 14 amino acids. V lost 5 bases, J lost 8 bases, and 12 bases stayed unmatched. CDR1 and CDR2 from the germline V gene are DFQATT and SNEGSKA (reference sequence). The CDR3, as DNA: TGCAGTGCTTCTCAGAACACAGGGGGCACAGAAGCTTTCTTT. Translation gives CSASQNTGGTEAFF.

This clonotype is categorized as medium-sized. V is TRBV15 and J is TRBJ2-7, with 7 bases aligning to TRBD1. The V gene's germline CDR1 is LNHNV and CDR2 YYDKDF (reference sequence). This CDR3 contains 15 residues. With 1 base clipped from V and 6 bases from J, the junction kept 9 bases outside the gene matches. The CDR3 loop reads CATSRAGTVSTEQYF. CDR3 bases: TGTGCCACCAGCAGAGCCGGGACAGTCTCGACCGAGCAGTACTTC.

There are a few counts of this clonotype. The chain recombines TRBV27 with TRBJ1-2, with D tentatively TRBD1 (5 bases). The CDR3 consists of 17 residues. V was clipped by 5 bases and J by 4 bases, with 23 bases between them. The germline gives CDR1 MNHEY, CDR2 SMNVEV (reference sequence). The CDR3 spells CASSPIFRGVRSYGYTF. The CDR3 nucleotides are TGTGCCAGCAGTCCTATCTTCCGAGGGGTCCGGAGCTATGGCTACACCTTC.

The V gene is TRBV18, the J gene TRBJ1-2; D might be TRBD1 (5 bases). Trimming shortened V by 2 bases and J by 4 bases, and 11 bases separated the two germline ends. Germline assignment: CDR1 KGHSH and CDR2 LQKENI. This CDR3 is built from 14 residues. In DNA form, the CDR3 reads TGTGCCAGCTCACCAGCAGGGCAGGGCTATGGCTACACCTTC. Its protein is CASSPAGQGYGYTF.

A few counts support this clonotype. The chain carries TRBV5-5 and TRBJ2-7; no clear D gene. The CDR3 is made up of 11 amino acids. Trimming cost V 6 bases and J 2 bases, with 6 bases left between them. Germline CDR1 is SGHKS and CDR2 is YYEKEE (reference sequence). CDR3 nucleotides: TGTGCCAGCATCGTAGCCTACGAGCAGTACTTC. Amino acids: CASIVAYEQYF. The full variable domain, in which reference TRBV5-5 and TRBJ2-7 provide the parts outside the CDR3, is DAGVTQSPTHLIKTRGQQVTLRCSPISGHKSVSWYQQVLGQGPQFIFQYYEKEERGRGNFPDRFSARQFPNYSSELNVNALLLGDSALYLCASIVAYEQYFGPGTRLTVT.

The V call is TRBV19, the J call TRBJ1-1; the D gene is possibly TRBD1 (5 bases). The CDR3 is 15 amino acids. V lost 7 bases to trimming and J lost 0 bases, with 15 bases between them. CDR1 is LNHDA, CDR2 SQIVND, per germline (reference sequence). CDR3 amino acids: CASTKRQGMNTEAFF. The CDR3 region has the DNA TGTGCCAGTACGAAAAGGCAGGGAATGAACACTGAAGCTTTCTTT. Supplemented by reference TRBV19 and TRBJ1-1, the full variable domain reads DGGITQSPKYLFRKEGQNVTLSCEQNLNHDAMYWYRQDPGQGLRLIYYSQIVNDFQKGDIAEGYSVSREKKESFPLTVTSAQKNPTAFYLCASTKRQGMNTEAFFGQGTRLTVV.

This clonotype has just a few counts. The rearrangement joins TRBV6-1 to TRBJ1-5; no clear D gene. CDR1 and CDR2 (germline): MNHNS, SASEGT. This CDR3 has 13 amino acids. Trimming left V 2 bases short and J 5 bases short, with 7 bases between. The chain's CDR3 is CASSESFDQPQHF. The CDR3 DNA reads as TGTGCCAGCAGTGAATCGTTTGATCAGCCCCAGCATTTT.

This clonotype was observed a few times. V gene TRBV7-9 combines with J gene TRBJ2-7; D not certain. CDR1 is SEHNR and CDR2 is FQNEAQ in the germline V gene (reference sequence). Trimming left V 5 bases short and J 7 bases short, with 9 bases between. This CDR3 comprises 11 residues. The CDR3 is CASSLVGEQYF. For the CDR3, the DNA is TGTGCCAGCAGCCTCGTCGGGGAGCAGTACTTC. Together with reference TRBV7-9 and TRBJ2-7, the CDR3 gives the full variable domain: DTGVSQNPRHKITKRGQNVTFRCDPISEHNRLYWYRQTLGQGPEFLTYFQNEAQLEKSRLLSDRFSAERPKGSFSTLEIQRTEQGDSAMYLCASSLVGEQYFGPGTRLTVT.

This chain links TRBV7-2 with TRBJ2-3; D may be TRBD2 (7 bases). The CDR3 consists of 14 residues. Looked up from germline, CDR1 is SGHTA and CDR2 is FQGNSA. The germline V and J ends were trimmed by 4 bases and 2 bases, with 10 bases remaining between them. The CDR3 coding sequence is TGTGCCAGCAGCTCGGGGGGCTACACAGATACGCAGTATTTT. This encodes CASSSGGYTDTQYF.

CDR3 nucleotides: TGTGCCAGTTCCTATAGGGTTGAAGCTTTCTTT. Amino acid sequence: CASSYRVEAFF. This chain joins TRBV12-3 or TRBV12-4 and TRBJ1-1; D is ambiguous. V lost 9 bases and J lost 7, with 12 bases in between. The CDR3 runs to 11 residues.

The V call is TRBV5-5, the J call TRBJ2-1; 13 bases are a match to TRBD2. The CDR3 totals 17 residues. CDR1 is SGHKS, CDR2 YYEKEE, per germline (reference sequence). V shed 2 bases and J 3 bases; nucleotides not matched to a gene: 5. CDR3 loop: CASSFAGLAGVYNEQFF. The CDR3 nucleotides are TGTGCCAGCAGCTTCGCCGGACTAGCGGGGGTCTACAATGAGCAGTTCTTC.

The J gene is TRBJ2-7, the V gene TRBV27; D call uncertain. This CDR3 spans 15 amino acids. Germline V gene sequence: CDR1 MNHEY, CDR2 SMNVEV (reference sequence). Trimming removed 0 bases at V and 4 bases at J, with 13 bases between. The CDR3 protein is CASSLSPGLSYEQYF. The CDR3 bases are TGTGCCAGCAGTTTATCGCCAGGCCTCTCATACGAGCAGTACTTC.

The CDR3 DNA reads TGCGCCAGCAGCCAAGACAGGTATAATTCACCCCTCCACTTT. Translating it yields CASSQDRYNSPLHF. This chain connects TRBV4-3 to TRBJ1-6; D gene ambiguous. CDR3 size: 14 residues. From germline, CDR1 is LGHNA and CDR2 YSLEER. Deletions cut 0 bases from V and 4 bases from J, with 4 bases between.